This TCR beta chain originates from a study of blood T cell repertoires in COVID-19 (dated by TCRdb to between 2020 and 2021). Background for the entire study: Samples covering the acute and convalescent phases of COVID-19 were provided by collaborators in the United States, Italy and Spain. The repertoires were made available in a free public database intended to serve as a resource for research on the immune response to SARS-CoV-2. The prospective study material was composed of cDNA or gDNA derived from T cells, B-cell-depleted T cells, or PBMCs. The dataset comprised deeply sampled blood TCRbeta repertoires from subjects exposed to, actively infected with, or recovered from COVID-19. Where HLA class I and class II types were available, the types were taken from metadata supplied by the sample provider, not from assay-based typing. The samples were drawn from the first 160 participants of the ongoing ImmuneRACE study and from 1,254 subjects provided by 6 global collaborators. The sample metadata nearly always contained a de-identified subject ID, COVID-19 status, age in years and sex. Summary of the overall study and its limitations: Clinical and demographic metadata were provided uncurated, with the amount varying by source and participant.

The CDR3 covers 14 residues, taking in both the cysteine and the phenylalanine. Only the CDR3 region is kept as DNA, spanning 42 bases read in frame from base 1. The germline V gene gives CDR1 as MDHEN and CDR2 as SYDVKM. V is reduced by 7 bases and J by 2 bases, leaving a spacing of 14 bases between them. Whole blood was collected in K2EDTA tubes by collaborating institutions according to the institutions' own protocols. For TCRbeta analysis, collaborators shipped samples in one of three forms: frozen whole blood, isolated PBMCs, or DNA extracted from either of those sample types. Concerning this clone itself: No antigen is known for it. No per-base quality is available; no much larger clone lies one base away.

The immunoSEQ Assay, a bias-controlled multiplex PCR, was used to amplify TCRbeta CDR3 regions from genomic DNA. The paper's processing steps were these. The number of nucleated cells in each sample was estimated from the amplification of reference gene primers within the assay. To quantify the absolute abundance of each unique TCRbeta CDR3 rearrangement, sequence reads were collapsed and filtered. For each sample, productive Simpson clonality was calculated as the square root of Simpson's diversity index across productive rearrangements. TCRdb mirrors the immuneACCESS table, restricted to in-frame sequences. Some clones are absent from its copies; in checked studies, under half trace to an unresolved V gene, and the reason for the others is unknown. The V and J calls and clone size are taken from that table; D and trimming were inferred from the DNA. The sample includes more than 140,000 clones, with about 86% observed a single time. The leading ten clones occupy roughly 8% of the sample.

This chain is built from TRBV28 and TRBJ1-2, and the D gene may be TRBD1, 6 bases matching. Sequenced input: peripheral blood. This TCR came from a woman aged 55-69 years with acute or convalescent COVID-19. The CDR3 protein sequence reads: CASTAGTPNYGYTF. The base sequence is TGTGCCAGCACCGCCGGGACACCGAACTATGGCTACACCTTC.